These 32 T cell receptor beta chains were sequenced from one sample in a study of neurological immune-mediated disorders. TCRdb ran MiXCR on the 5' RACE reads and lists one entry per CDR3 protein. This sample has 60,000 to 85,000 distinct CDR3 sequences, with around 5% found just once. The sequenced sample was PBMCs. These receptors came from a man aged 18 to 30 with multiple sclerosis.

The chain has TRBV2 and TRBJ2-2, with D uncertain. Germline lookup yields CDR1 SNHLY and CDR2 FYNNEI. The germline V and J ends were trimmed by 1 base and 6 bases, with 3 bases remaining between them. CDR3 length: 12 amino acids. The CDR3 DNA reads as TGTGCCAGCAGTGAAGTTGCCGGGGAGCTGTTTTTT. It yields the protein CASSEVAGELFF.

This clonotype was observed many times. The chain links TRBV9 to TRBJ1-2; D remains ambiguous. Germline V gives CDR1 SGDLS, CDR2 YYNGEE. V was clipped by 4 bases and J by 3 bases, with 13 bases between them. The CDR3 length is 14 residues. In DNA form, the CDR3 reads TGTGCCAGCAGCCCGGGCTTAAGGTACTATGGCTACACCTTC. Its translation: CASSPGLRYYGYTF.

About this clonotype itself: This CDR3 fails to terminate in the conserved phenylalanine or tryptophan, so it likely reflects a read error. The V call is TRBV19, the J call TRBJ1-5; TRBD1 matches at 7 bases. V gave up 8 bases and J gave up 3 bases; unmatched junction bases: 10. The CDR3 has 15 amino acids. The germline V gene encodes CDR1 LNHDA and CDR2 SQIVND (reference sequence). The CDR3 DNA sequence: TGTGCCAGTTCTATCGGGACAGATGACAATCAGCCCCAGCATATT. Its translation: CASSIGTDDNQPQHI.

In this sample, this clonotype turned up many times. The chain employs TRBV20-1 and TRBJ1-1, with D hard to call. With 5 bases removed from V and 2 bases from J, the gap between germline ends came to 15 bases. CDR1 is DFQATT, CDR2 SNEGSKA, per germline (reference sequence). The CDR3 spans 14 residues. The CDR3 reads CSAPRRNLNTEAFF. The CDR3 DNA sequence: TGCAGTGCTCCCCGACGGAACCTTAACACTGAAGCTTTCTTT.

This clonotype was counted ten times or more. The rearrangement joins TRBV6-5 to TRBJ2-1; 15 bases line up with TRBD2. Germline V gene lookup returns CDR1 MNHEY and CDR2 SVGAGI. The CDR3 runs to 20 residues. The ends lost 0 bases at V and 1 base at J; junction bases unmatched: 7. CDR3 bases: TGTGCCAGCAGTTACTCGAGAGGGACTAGCGGGAGGCCTTCCTACAATGAGCAGTTCTTC. Its protein is CASSYSRGTSGRPSYNEQFF.

In its sample, this clonotype was seen a few times. V gene TRBV6-5 combines with J gene TRBJ2-1; perhaps TRBD2 as D (6 bases). The CDR3 extends over 13 amino acids. V dropped 4 bases and J dropped 8 bases, with 12 bases sitting between them. Germline loops: CDR1 MNHEY, CDR2 SVGAGI. The CDR3 DNA is TGTGCCAGCAGTTGGGACTTACTCGATGAGCAGTTCTTC. Translated, it gives CASSWDLLDEQFF.

This clonotype was seen repeatedly, ten times or more. This chain links TRBV7-2 with TRBJ1-2, with 9 bases that match TRBD1. The CDR3 loop spans 15 amino acids. With V trimmed by 5 bases and J by 2 bases, 6 bases remained unmatched. Germline CDR1 reads SGHTA; CDR2 reads FQGNSA. This chain's CDR3 is CASSPGTGTNYGYTF. For the CDR3, the DNA is TGTGCCAGCAGCCCCGGGACAGGGACGAACTATGGCTACACCTTC.

The V and J genes are TRBV19 and TRBJ2-4, with TRBD1 identical over 8 bases. The V and J ends lost 6 bases and 6 bases, in that order; junction bases with no gene match: 1. The CDR3 consists of 12 residues. In germline, CDR1 is LNHDA, CDR2 SQIVND (reference sequence). As DNA, the CDR3 is TGTGCCAGTAGCGACAGGGGAAACATTCAGTACTTC. Protein product: CASSDRGNIQYF.

This clonotype was counted ten times or more. The chain carries TRBV5-6 and TRBJ2-7; TRBD2 matches 15 bases. Germline V lookup: CDR1 SGHDT, CDR2 YYEEEE. The trim removed 4 bases at V and 2 bases at J, leaving 10 bases unmatched. CDR3 length: 18 amino acids. Here the CDR3 reads CASSDGLAGGPSAYEQYF. CDR3 in DNA: TGTGCCAGCAGCGACGGACTAGCGGGAGGGCCCTCGGCCTACGAGCAGTACTTC.

In this sample, this clonotype turned up many times. The genes are TRBV20-1 and TRBJ2-3; TRBD2 aligns across 11 bases. The junction had 5 bases not matched to a gene; V was cut back by 3 bases and J by 6 bases. This CDR3 comprises 14 residues. The germline CDR1 and CDR2 sequences are DFQATT and SNEGSKA (reference sequence). CDR3: CSASLAGGWDTQYF. The CDR3 DNA is TGCAGTGCTAGTCTAGCGGGAGGCTGGGATACGCAGTATTTT.

This clonotype has ten or more counts. The chain couples TRBV6-5 to TRBJ2-7, with D maybe TRBD1 (6 bases). The germline V gene has CDR1 MNHEY and CDR2 SVGAGI. Trimming removed 6 bases from V and 0 bases from J, with 6 bases in between. The CDR3 has 12 residues. CDR3 residues: CASRDSSYEQYF. DNA of the CDR3: TGTGCCAGCAGGGACAGCTCCTACGAGCAGTACTTC.

This clonotype occurred a few times. The chain joins TRBV7-8 to TRBJ1-1; the D gene is possibly TRBD1 (5 bases). This CDR3 has 15 residues. The V and J ends lost 5 bases and 0 bases respectively, with 13 bases between them. Germline-derived CDR1 and CDR2 are SGHVS and FQNEAQ. The CDR3 DNA reads TGTGCCAGCAGCGCGGCCGGGACGGTGAACACTGAAGCTTTCTTT. Protein: CASSAAGTVNTEAFF.

This clonotype was seen at least ten times. The chain joins TRBV5-1 to TRBJ1-4; D is ambiguous. V shed 0 bases and J shed 5 bases, with 11 bases lying between them. The CDR3 totals 15 residues. Germline lookup yields CDR1 SGHRS and CDR2 YFSETQ. The CDR3 DNA sequence: TGCGCCAGCAGCTTGGGCACCGCCGAGAATGAAAAACTGTTTTTT. Protein product: CASSLGTAENEKLFF.

This clonotype has a count of ten or more. The chain uses TRBV7-2 and TRBJ2-1; 7 bases fit TRBD2. This CDR3 has 12 amino acids. The junction had 3 bases not matched to a gene; V was cut back by 6 bases and J by 7 bases. CDR1 and CDR2 (germline): SGHTA, FQGNSA. This CDR3 is CASSYGGNEQFF. CDR3 in DNA: TGTGCCAGCAGTTACGGGGGGAATGAGCAGTTCTTC.

In the case of this clonotype: A much larger clone differs by one base, so this may be a read error. The rearrangement links TRBV3-1 to TRBJ1-6; D not certain. CDR3 length: 13 residues. V was clipped by 4 bases and J by 7 bases, with 8 bases between them. Germline loops: CDR1 LGHDT, CDR2 YNNKEL (reference sequence). The CDR3 reads CASSPESNSPLHF. DNA of the CDR3: TGTGCCAGCAGCCCAGAAAGCAATTCACCCCTCCACTTT.

This clonotype was counted many times. Here the CDR3 reads CASSFYFAGAGKDTQYF. The CDR3 bases are TGTGCCAGCAGCTTTTACTTCGCGGGAGCTGGGAAAGATACGCAGTATTTT. The chain has TRBV7-2 and TRBJ2-3, with TRBD2 matching 7 bases. The CDR3 runs 17 residues. Germline lookup yields CDR1 SGHTA and CDR2 FQGNSA. The V gene end was trimmed by 3 bases and the J gene end by 5 bases; junction bases not matched to a gene: 14.

The sample holds many counts of this clonotype. The chain uses TRBV5-1 and TRBJ1-2, with 8 nucleotides matching TRBD1. The trim removed 0 bases at V and 7 bases at J, leaving 8 bases unmatched. The CDR3 runs to 15 residues. Germline V gene lookup returns CDR1 SGHRS and CDR2 YFSETQ. In nucleotides, the CDR3 is TGCGCCAGCAGCTTGGAAGGACAGGGCAGGAGTGGCTACACCTTC. Amino acid sequence: CASSLEGQGRSGYTF.

This clonotype showed up many times. V gene TRBV27 combines with J gene TRBJ1-1; TRBD1 might be the D (6 bases). Per the germline V gene, CDR1 is MNHEY and CDR2 is SMNVEV (reference sequence). Trimming removed 6 bases from V and 4 bases from J, with 21 bases in between. CDR3 length: 16 amino acids. This chain's CDR3 is CASSPRGRGGATEAFF. The CDR3 DNA reads as TGTGCCAGCAGCCCAAGGGGAAGGGGGGGAGCCACTGAAGCTTTCTTT.

This clonotype was seen repeatedly, ten times or more. This chain uses TRBV20-1 with TRBJ2-5; D uncertain. Between the trimmed V and J ends, which lost 3 bases and 5 bases, there was a span of 22 bases. Germline CDR1 is DFQATT and CDR2 is SNEGSKA (reference sequence). The CDR3 length is 16 residues. The CDR3 DNA reads TGCAGTGCTAGTCAGAAGCAGGATCTTCTCGGGGAGACCCAGTACTTC. It encodes CSASQKQDLLGETQYF.

In its sample, this clonotype was seen a few times. The V and J genes are TRBV7-2 and TRBJ2-7, with unresolved D. This CDR3 contains 15 residues. Germline V gene sequence: CDR1 SGHTA, CDR2 FQGNSA. Between the trimmed V and J ends, which lost 2 bases and 9 bases, there was a span of 20 bases. The CDR3 region has the DNA TGTGCCAGCAGCTTATGGAACGGCCAAACTACGAGGCAGTACTTC. This codes for CASSLWNGQTTRQYF.

This clonotype was seen ten or more times. J is TRBJ1-4 and V is TRBV11-2; D is uncertain. Trimming removed 4 bases from V and 0 bases from J, with 12 bases in between. The CDR3 contains 16 residues. CDR1 is SGHAT, CDR2 FQNNGV, per germline. Here the CDR3 DNA reads TGTGCCAGCAGCTCGGTCCGGCAGCCAACTAATGAAAAACTGTTTTTT. Translating it yields CASSSVRQPTNEKLFF.

At least ten counts were recorded for this clonotype. The chain combines TRBV9 with TRBJ1-5; maybe TRBD1 (6 bases). The CDR3 runs to 13 residues. Germline values: CDR1 SGDLS, CDR2 YYNGEE. V dropped 3 bases and J dropped 7 bases, with 11 bases sitting between them. CDR3 sequence: CASSEGVSQPQHF. CDR3 nucleotide sequence: TGTGCCAGCAGCGAGGGGGTGTCGCAGCCCCAGCATTTT.

This clonotype was detected many times. This sequence joins TRBV7-2 and TRBJ2-7; perhaps D is TRBD1 or TRBD2 (5 bases each). V was shortened by 3 bases and J by 0 bases, with 9 bases between the two germline ends. The CDR3 spans 14 residues. Germline CDR1 is SGHTA and CDR2 is FQGNSA. Here the CDR3 DNA reads TGTGCCAGCAGCTTGGACGGGACCTCCTACGAGCAGTACTTC. Amino acid sequence: CASSLDGTSYEQYF.

This clonotype occurred a few times. The rearrangement joins TRBV12-3 or TRBV12-4 to TRBJ2-7, with TRBD2 identical over 13 bases. V lost 7 bases to trimming and J lost 2 bases; unmatched junction nucleotides: 14. The CDR3 is made up of 18 amino acids. CDR3 DNA: TGTGCCAGCACCCTTGGTGGACTAGCGGGAGAATCTCCCTACGAGCAGTACTTC. This encodes CASTLGGLAGESPYEQYF.

The table lists this clonotype with many counts. This chain links TRBV15 with TRBJ1-1; D not resolved. V was cut by 8 bases and J by 3 bases, with 13 bases left in between. There are 13 residues in the CDR3. Germline V gives CDR1 LNHNV, CDR2 YYDKDF (reference sequence). In DNA, the CDR3 is TGTGCCACCCAGAAGGGATCGGACACTGAAGCTTTCTTT. Its translation is CATQKGSDTEAFF.

This clonotype was observed a handful of times. This chain connects TRBV11-2 to TRBJ2-1, with 8 bases that match TRBD1. This CDR3 spans 17 amino acids. The J segment lost 1 base and the V segment lost 1 base, leaving 6 bases of the junction unmatched. The V gene's germline CDR1 is SGHAT and CDR2 FQNNGV. The CDR3 nucleotides are TGTGCCAGCAGCTTAGGGTCAACAGGGGGGTCCTACAATGAGCAGTTCTTC. This codes for CASSLGSTGGSYNEQFF. The full variable domain, rest sourced from reference TRBV11-2 and TRBJ2-1, is EAGVAQSPRYKIIEKRQSVAFWCNPISGHATLYWYQQILGQGPKLLIQFQNNGVVDDSQLPKDRFSAERLKGVDSTLKIQPAKLEDSAVYLCASSLGSTGGSYNEQFFGPGTRLTVL.

The sample holds many counts of this clonotype. The chain combines TRBV10-1 with TRBJ2-7, with 7 bases identical to TRBD1. The CDR3 is 12 residues long. The trim removed 7 bases at V and 3 bases at J, leaving 3 bases unmatched. Germline V gene sequence: CDR1 WNHNN, CDR2 SYGVQD (reference sequence). The CDR3 loop reads CASNRDSYEQYF. The CDR3 region has the DNA TGCGCCAGCAATCGGGACAGCTACGAGCAGTACTTC.

This clonotype was seen many times. This sequence joins TRBV20-1 and TRBJ1-5; a possible D gene is TRBD1 (5 bases). Germline assignment: CDR1 DFQATT and CDR2 SNEGSKA (reference sequence). CDR3 size: 15 residues. V dropped 3 bases and J dropped 0 bases, with 12 bases sitting between them. CDR3 loop: CSASSQGYSNQPQHF. The DNA of the CDR3 is TGCAGTGCTAGTAGCCAGGGATATAGCAATCAGCCCCAGCATTTT.

This clonotype was counted a few times. Its ends do not fully match the called genes, so a read error is possible. J is TRBJ1-4 and V is TRBV5-1; 9 bases align to TRBD1. CDR1 and CDR2 (germline): SGHRS, YFSETQ. The CDR3 consists of 14 residues. The CDR3 DNA sequence: TGCGCCAGCAGCTTAGGGGACAGGGTTGAAAAACTGATTTTT. This gives the protein CASSLGDRVEKLIF.

This clonotype was observed many times. The chain recombines TRBV5-6 with TRBJ2-7; weak D call: TRBD2 (6 bases). V lost 3 bases and J 2 bases, leaving 12 bases between the germline ends. The CDR3 sequence is 14 residues long. The germline V gene encodes CDR1 SGHDT and CDR2 YYEEEE. CDR3 in DNA: TGTGCCAGCAGCTATGGGACTTCCACCTACGAGCAGTACTTC. This gives the protein CASSYGTSTYEQYF.

Regarding this clonotype: Possible read error: a much larger clone is one base away. V is TRBV20-1 and J is TRBJ2-3, with a tentative D call TRBD2 (5 bases). Germline V CDR1 and CDR2: DFQATT, SNEGSKA (reference sequence). The V end lost 5 bases, the J end lost 0 bases, and 18 bases lay between the germline ends. CDR3 size: 16 residues. CDR3 coding DNA: TGCAGTGCTGATTCTAGCCGGAGCGGAAGCACAGATACGCAGTATTTT. Its translation: CSADSSRSGSTDTQYF.

In its sample, this clonotype was seen a few times. A much larger clone differs by one base, so this may be a read error. The chain recombines TRBV10-3 with TRBJ1-1; weak D call: TRBD1 (5 bases). Trimming cost V 6 bases and J 10 bases, with 18 bases left between them. The CDR3 is 13 residues long. The V gene's germline CDR1 is ENHRY and CDR2 SYGVKD. CDR3 amino acids: CAIREEGTQGAFF. The CDR3 DNA reads TGTGCCATCAGGGAAGAAGGGACGCAAGGAGCTTTCTTT.